This entry lists 24 T cell receptor beta chains sequenced from one sample in a study of graft-versus-host responses after intestinal transplantation. Produced via immunoSEQ multiplex PCR; TCRdb's table is partial and in-frame only. This sample has around 39,000 clones, with 90% to 95% found just once. The sequences come from PBMCs, collected approximately 100 weeks after intestinal transplantation. The receptors were sampled from a human patient who received an intestinal transplant, so some T cells may come from the graft donor.

The V and J genes are TRBV2 and TRBJ1-3; D remains unclear. Germline V gives CDR1 SNHLY, CDR2 FYNNEI. CDR3 size: 13 residues. Deletions cut 5 bases from V and 0 bases from J, with 5 bases between. CDR3 sequence (DNA): TGTGCCAGCAGTTATTCCTCTGGAAACACCATATATTTT. Translating gives CASSYSSGNTIYF. Filled out from reference TRBV2 and TRBJ1-3, the complete variable domain reads EPEVTQTPSHQVTQMGQEVILRCVPISNHLYFYWYRQILGQKVEFLVSFYNNEISEKSEIFDDQFSVERPDGSNFTLKIRSTKLEDSAMYFCASSYSSGNTIYFGEGSWLTVV.

This chain joins TRBV6-1 and TRBJ2-2, with D perhaps TRBD1 (5 bases). Germline values: CDR1 MNHNS, CDR2 SASEGT. The CDR3 has 13 residues. V was cut by 7 bases and J by 3 bases, with 9 bases left in between. CDR3 in amino acids: CASNFRDTGELFF. CDR3 sequence (DNA): TGTGCCAGCAACTTCAGGGACACCGGGGAGCTGTTTTTT.

The table lists this clone with a few counts. The rearrangement uses TRBV10-2 and TRBJ1-6; 9 bases are shared with TRBD1. V shed 6 bases and J 5 bases; nucleotides not matched to a gene: 5. The CDR3 runs 15 residues. Germline CDR1 reads WSHSY; CDR2 reads SAAADI. Here the CDR3 reads CASRLQGANNSPLHF. As DNA, the CDR3 is TGCGCCAGCAGGCTACAGGGGGCGAATAATTCACCCCTCCACTTT.

The chain uses TRBV11-2 and TRBJ1-1; D uncertain. This CDR3 spans 12 amino acids. CDR1 is SGHAT and CDR2 is FQNNGV in the germline V gene. Trimming stripped 6 bases from V and 8 bases from J, with 13 bases between. The CDR3 DNA follows: TGTGCCAGCAGGAGGCGGGGAGAGGAAGCTTTCTTT. This encodes CASRRRGEEAFF.

Only a few counts were recorded for this clone. The chain has TRBV6-5 and TRBJ2-7; TRBD1 aligns across 7 bases. V shed 0 bases and J 0 bases; nucleotides not matched to a gene: 2. Germline assignment: CDR1 MNHEY and CDR2 SVGAGI. CDR3 length equals 15 residues. The CDR3 spells CASSYSRDSSYEQYF. CDR3 DNA: TGTGCCAGCAGTTACTCGAGGGACAGCTCCTACGAGCAGTACTTC.

This clone showed up just once. The rearrangement joins TRBV5-4 to TRBJ2-1; 7 bases agree with TRBD2. Losses at the gene ends were 4 bases for V and 4 bases for J; bases not matched to a gene: 5. Germline CDR1 is SGHNT and CDR2 is YYREEE (reference sequence). This CDR3 has 14 amino acids. The CDR3 spells CASSTRGGYNEQFF. The DNA of the CDR3 is TGTGCCAGCAGCACACGCGGGGGATACAATGAGCAGTTCTTC.

V is TRBV19 and J is TRBJ1-5; D is perhaps TRBD1 (6 bases). The germline CDR1 and CDR2 sequences are LNHDA and SQIVND (reference sequence). V shed 5 bases and J shed 8 bases, with 16 bases lying between them. CDR3 length equals 14 residues. In DNA form, the CDR3 reads TGTGCCAGTAGTGTCTTTTGGGGGCGTGAGCCCCAGCATTTT. Its translation: CASSVFWGREPQHF.

This rearrangement joins TRBV11-3 to TRBJ2-3; 10 bases align to TRBD2. CDR1 is SGHNT, CDR2 YENEEA, per germline. The ends lost 4 bases at V and 3 bases at J; junction bases unmatched: 4. This CDR3 is 15 amino acids long. CDR3 in amino acids: CASSSLAGSTDTQYF. CDR3 sequence (DNA): TGTGCCAGCAGCTCACTAGCGGGATCTACAGATACGCAGTATTTT.

The chain's CDR3 is CASSIRQGFTDTQYF. DNA for the CDR3: TGTGCCAGCAGCATCCGACAGGGGTTCACAGATACGCAGTATTTT. The chain uses TRBV5-5 and TRBJ2-3, with TRBD1 matching over 8 bases. The CDR3 has 15 residues. Germline lookup yields CDR1 SGHKS and CDR2 YYEKEE (reference sequence). With V trimmed by 4 bases and J by 2 bases, 6 bases remained unmatched.

The V and J genes are TRBV29-1 and TRBJ2-1; the D is unclear. Trimming shortened V by 4 bases and J by 8 bases, and 9 bases separated the two germline ends. Germline V CDR1 and CDR2: SQVTM, ANQGSEA. The CDR3 is 11 residues long. DNA for the CDR3: TGCAGCGTTGCCCCGGCTCATGAGCAGTTCTTC. It is translated as CSVAPAHEQFF.

The chain uses TRBV29-1 and TRBJ1-2; 8 bases are a match to TRBD1. V was clipped by 5 bases and J by 3 bases; unmatched bases: 11. Looked up from germline, CDR1 is SQVTM and CDR2 is ANQGSEA. This CDR3 is 15 amino acids long. CDR3 region: CSVNTGQGADYGYTF. The CDR3 DNA reads as TGCAGCGTTAATACTGGGCAGGGGGCAGACTATGGCTACACCTTC.

The gene calls are TRBV7-9 and TRBJ2-5; TRBD2 is a possible D gene (6 bases). Germline-derived CDR1 and CDR2 are SEHNR and FQNEAQ (reference sequence). This CDR3 region has 15 residues. V was trimmed by 3 bases and J by 2 bases, leaving 13 bases between them. The CDR3: CASSFKGRGQETQYF. CDR3 in DNA: TGTGCCAGCAGCTTCAAGGGGCGGGGACAAGAGACCCAGTACTTC.

V gene TRBV6-6 combines with J gene TRBJ1-4, with unresolved D. V lost 2 bases and J lost 0, with 10 bases in between. The CDR3 consists of 16 residues. Germline lookup yields CDR1 MNHNY and CDR2 SVGAGI (reference sequence). CDR3 nucleotides: TGTGCCAGCAGTTACGAAGTCCCCTCAACTAATGAAAAACTGTTTTTT. Its translation is CASSYEVPSTNEKLFF.

The chain combines TRBV5-6 with TRBJ2-5, with TRBD2 identical over 8 bases. Looked up from germline, CDR1 is SGHDT and CDR2 is YYEEEE. The CDR3 is 16 amino acids. With V trimmed by 5 bases and J by 5 bases, 14 bases remained unmatched. CDR3 nucleotides: TGTGCCAGCAGTCCCCTCGGAACTAGCGGTTTGGAGACCCAGTACTTC. Translated: CASSPLGTSGLETQYF.

The V and J genes are TRBV11-2 and TRBJ1-1; D perhaps matches TRBD1 (5 bases). Germline lookup yields CDR1 SGHAT and CDR2 FQNNGV. CDR3 size: 14 residues. V was clipped by 4 bases and J by 3 bases, with 12 bases between them. This CDR3 reads CASSSQGEYTEAFF. The CDR3 DNA is TGTGCCAGCAGCTCCCAGGGAGAGTACACTGAAGCTTTCTTT.

CDR3 region: CASSSGWFPGNTIYF. CDR3 nucleotides: TGTGCCAGTAGTTCCGGGTGGTTTCCTGGAAACACCATATATTTT. The chain recombines TRBV19 with TRBJ1-3, with D unclear. Trimming took 5 bases from V and 2 from J, leaving 13 bases between them. The CDR3 runs 15 residues. CDR1 and CDR2 (germline): LNHDA, SQIVND (reference sequence).

This sequence joins TRBV6-5 and TRBJ2-3; D remains unclear. The CDR3 contains 13 residues. V was pared by 8 bases and J by 0 bases, with 9 bases between. Germline V gene lookup returns CDR1 MNHEY and CDR2 SVGAGI. The DNA for the CDR3 is TGTGCCAGCCAGAAGATTAGCACAGATACGCAGTATTTT. Protein product: CASQKISTDTQYF.

This chain's CDR3 is CASSHRVLGNTEAFF. For the CDR3, the DNA is TGTGCCAGCAGCCATAGAGTTCTGGGGAACACTGAAGCTTTCTTT. The V call is TRBV14, the J call TRBJ1-1; no reliable D call. The germline CDR1 and CDR2 sequences are SGHDN and FVKESK. The CDR3 consists of 15 residues. Trimming stripped 3 bases from V and 1 base from J, with 12 bases between.

A single count supports this clone. The junction and the germline gene differ at one end; a read error may be behind it. The gene calls are TRBV7-9 and TRBJ2-7, with D perhaps matching TRBD2 (5 bases). Germline CDR1 is SEHNR and CDR2 is FQNEAQ (reference sequence). This CDR3 region has 14 residues. Here the CDR3 reads CASRPPGLSYEQYF. As DNA, the CDR3 is TGTGCCAGCAGACCTCCAGGACTCTCCTATGAGCAGTACTTC.

The rearrangement uses TRBV5-1 and TRBJ1-2; 10 bases are shared with TRBD1. CDR1 is SGHRS, CDR2 YFSETQ, per germline. With 0 bases clipped from V and 7 bases from J, the junction kept 6 bases outside the gene matches. The CDR3 runs to 15 residues. The CDR3, as DNA: TGCGCCAGCAGCTTGGGGACAGGGGGTAATCGTGGCTACACCTTC. This sequence encodes CASSLGTGGNRGYTF. The variable domain in full, with the rest retrieved from reference TRBV5-1 and TRBJ1-2, is KAGVTQTPRYLIKTRGQQVTLSCSPISGHRSVSWYQQTPGQGLQFLFEYFSETQRNKGNFPGRFSGRQFSNSRSEMNVSTLELGDSALYLCASSLGTGGNRGYTFGSGTRLTVV.

V usage is TRBV6-5 and J usage is TRBJ1-1, with no clear D. The CDR3 covers 13 residues. Germline lookup yields CDR1 MNHEY and CDR2 SVGAGI. V lost 2 bases to trimming and J lost 9 bases, with 13 bases between them. The CDR3 reads CASSYGARGKAFF. CDR3 nucleotide sequence: TGTGCCAGCAGTTACGGAGCCCGAGGGAAAGCTTTCTTT.

V and J are TRBV12-5 and TRBJ2-2; 7 bases align to TRBD1. This CDR3 comprises 15 residues. J was trimmed by 2 bases and V by 7 bases; bases with no gene match: 7. Germline CDR1 reads LGHNT; CDR2 reads FRNRAP. For the CDR3, the DNA is TGTGCTAGTGCCCCGGACAGGCTTAACACCGGGGAGCTGTTTTTT. Translated: CASAPDRLNTGELFF.

The V gene is TRBV6-5, the J gene TRBJ2-5, with 11 bases lining up with TRBD2. Germline V gives CDR1 MNHEY, CDR2 SVGAGI. The CDR3 extends over 14 amino acids. The V gene end was trimmed by 6 bases and the J gene end by 2 bases; junction bases not matched to a gene: 2. The CDR3 DNA reads TGTGCCAGCAGCTGGACTAGCGGGCAAGAGACCCAGTACTTC. Amino acid sequence: CASSWTSGQETQYF.

The rearrangement links TRBV7-3 to TRBJ1-4; D possibly corresponds to TRBD1 (6 bases). The germline CDR1 and CDR2 sequences are SGHTA and FQGTGA. The CDR3 runs to 15 residues. V lost 3 bases, J lost 7 bases, and 15 bases lay in between. CDR3 coding DNA: TGTGCCAGCAGCTTCCCGGATGACAGGTTTGAAAAACTGTTTTTT. Its protein product is CASSFPDDRFEKLFF.